This TCR beta chain comes out of a study of beta chain features in type 1 diabetes. Findings and limits, study-wide: Shortening of TCRB CDR3s, moderate but significant, appeared in all four CD4+ subsets of Type 1 diabetes patients. VDJ junctions from type 1 diabetes patients carried fewer insertions and larger deletions.

Every bit of the isolated RNA underwent reverse transcription, so sequencing read expressed TCRB transcripts. The table came from immunoSEQ multiplex PCR; TCRdb's copy has only in-frame clones and leaves some out. Among around 310,000 clones listed, 13% were seen once. CD45RO/CCR7/CD25/CD127/CD95/CD27 separated CD4+ naive, central memory, regulatory and stem cell-like memory cells by sorting. To note about this clone: No antigen is known for it.

CDR3 size: 13 residues. The V end lost 4 bases, the J end lost 4 bases, and 8 bases lay between the germline ends. Germline CDR1 reads SGHRS; CDR2 reads YFSETQ. This sequence was found in a woman under 30 with type 1 diabetes. Sequencing was carried out using naive CD4+ T cells from blood. The rearrangement uses TRBV5-1 and TRBJ1-4; D uncertain. The CDR3 nucleotides read TGCGCCAGCAGCCTGGTCGGTAATGAAAAACTGTTTTTT. It is translated as CASSLVGNEKLFF.